This T cell receptor beta chain is from a study of vaccination effects on CD4 cells after COVID-19. The data were produced by immunoSEQ multiplex PCR, yet TCRdb's version contains in-frame clones alone and is incomplete. The sample contains tens of thousands of clones, roughly 79% of which appear only once. Per germline, CDR1 SGHDN and CDR2 FVKESK. The CDR3 is 16 amino acids. Trimming took off 4 bases at V and 4 bases at J, with 19 bases between the two ends. Note on this clone: Its antigen is unknown.

Antigen-specific CD4+ T cells expanded by the ViraFEST assay with viral peptide pools were then sequenced. At the end of around 11 days of culture, CD4+ T cells were isolated. Nobody among the vaccine recipients had prior SARS-CoV-2 infection (nucleocapsid antibodies were negative). The sequence came from a human donor who received a COVID-19 vaccine. The rearrangement links TRBV14 to TRBJ1-2; D not resolved. The source was CD4+ T cells from PBMCs cultured with HCoV-NL63 spike peptides, collected before COVID-19 vaccination. The CDR3 DNA follows: TGTGCCAGCAGCCCCTCCAGCTTCTCGTGGATCTATGGCTACACCTTC. It yields the protein CASSPSSFSWIYGYTF. Complete variable domain (other parts from reference TRBV14 and TRBJ1-2): EAGVTQFPSHSVIEKGQTVTLRCDPISGHDNLYWYRRVMGKEIKFLLHFVKESKQDESGMPNNRFLAERTGGTYSTLKVQPAELEDSGVYFCASSPSSFSWIYGYTFGSGTRLTVV.